In this sample, the clone carrying this TCR beta chain turned up a few times. Its matching antigen is unknown. A multiplex PCR was run with 60 Vbeta primers and 13 Jbeta primers. Libraries were prepared by immunoSEQ multiplex PCR; TCRdb keeps only in-frame clonotypes and omits some of them. The sample has about 180,000 clones, around 80% seen once; the top ten hold over 1.1%. This sample was taken from a study of cytomegalovirus exposure and HLA in healthy donors. The study, taken as a whole, reports: Later analysis demonstrated an association between a missense DCLRE1C variant and TCR beta V- and J-gene trimming.

The source material was PBMCs. The origin of this receptor is a man between 18 and 35 years old in good health and CMV-seronegative.

The CDR3 bases are TGCGCCAGCAGCCCGGAAGCGGGAGGGAGCTACGAGCAGTACTTC. Protein product: CASSPEAGGSYEQYF. J is TRBJ2-7 and V is TRBV4-3; 10 bases line up with TRBD2. Losses at the gene ends were 4 bases for V and 3 bases for J; bases not matched to a gene: 6. This CDR3 contains 15 residues. CDR1 and CDR2 from the germline V gene are LGHNA and YSLEER.